The present T cell receptor (beta chain) was sequenced within a study of shared clonotypes between healthy human individuals. For the study at large: Participating donors consisted of two women and a few men aged 18 to 49.

Repertoires were generated with immunoSEQ multiplex PCR, while TCRdb's copy carries only in-frame clones and drops some. The sample lists hundreds of thousands of clones; more than 85% were seen once. CD45RO-negative, CCR7-selected cells formed the naive CD8 fraction, which excluded terminally differentiated effector memory CD45RA+ cells. With 3 bases removed from V and 0 bases from J, the gap between germline ends came to 8 bases. CDR3 size: 15 residues. The V gene's germline CDR1 is MNHNS and CDR2 SASEGT. Study-level points and caveats: Clonotype sharing across a few donors was observed for around 5% of naive CD4 clonotypes. Among non-shared clonotypes, generation probabilities were lower than among those shared by all four donors. Among donors, sharing of clonotypes was expected to be affected by sequencing depth.

A note on this clone: The target antigen is unknown.

This receptor was obtained from a young man in good health. The chain carries TRBV6-1 and TRBJ2-2, with D hard to call. Sequenced material: naive CD8+ T cells sorted from blood. DNA for the CDR3: TGTGCCAGCAGTGACAGGAGACCGAACACCGGGGAGCTGTTTTTT. Residues: CASSDRRPNTGELFF.